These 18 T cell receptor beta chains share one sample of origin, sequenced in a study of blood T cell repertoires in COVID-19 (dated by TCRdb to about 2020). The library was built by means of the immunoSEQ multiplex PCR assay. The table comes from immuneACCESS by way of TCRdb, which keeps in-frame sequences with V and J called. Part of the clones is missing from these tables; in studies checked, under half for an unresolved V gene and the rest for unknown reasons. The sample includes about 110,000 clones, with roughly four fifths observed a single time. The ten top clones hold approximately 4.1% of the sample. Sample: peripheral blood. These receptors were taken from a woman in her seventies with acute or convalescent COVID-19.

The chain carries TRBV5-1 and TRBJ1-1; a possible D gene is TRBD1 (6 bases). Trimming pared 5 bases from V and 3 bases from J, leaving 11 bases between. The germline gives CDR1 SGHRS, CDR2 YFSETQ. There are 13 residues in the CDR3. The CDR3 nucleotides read TGCGCCAGCAGACCGGACAGCTACACTGAAGCTTTCTTT. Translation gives CASRPDSYTEAFF.

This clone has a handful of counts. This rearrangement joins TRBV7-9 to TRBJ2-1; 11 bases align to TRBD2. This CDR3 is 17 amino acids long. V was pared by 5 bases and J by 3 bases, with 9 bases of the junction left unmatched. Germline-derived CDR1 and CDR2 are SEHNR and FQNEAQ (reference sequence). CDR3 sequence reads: CASSIPSGRWGYNEQFF. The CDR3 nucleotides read TGTGCCAGCAGCATTCCTAGCGGGAGGTGGGGCTACAATGAGCAGTTCTTC.

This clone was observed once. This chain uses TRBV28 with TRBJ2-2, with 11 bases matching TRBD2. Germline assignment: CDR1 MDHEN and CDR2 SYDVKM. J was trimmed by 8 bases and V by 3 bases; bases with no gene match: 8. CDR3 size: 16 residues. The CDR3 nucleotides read TGTGCCAGCAGTTTCGCCAGACTAGCGGGAAAAGGGGAGCTGTTTTTT. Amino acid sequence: CASSFARLAGKGELFF. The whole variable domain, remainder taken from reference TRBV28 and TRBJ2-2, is DVKVTQSSRYLVKRTGEKVFLECVQDMDHENMFWYRQDPGLGLRLIYFSYDVKMKEKGDIPEGYSVSREKKERFSLILESASTNQTSMYLCASSFARLAGKGELFFGEGSRLTVL.

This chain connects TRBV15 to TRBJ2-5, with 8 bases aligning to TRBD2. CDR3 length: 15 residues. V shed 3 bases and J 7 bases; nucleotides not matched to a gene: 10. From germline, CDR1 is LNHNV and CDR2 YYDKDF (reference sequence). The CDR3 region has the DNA TGTGCCACCAGCAGCGGGACTAGAATTACATGGACCCAGTACTTC. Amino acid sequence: CATSSGTRITWTQYF.

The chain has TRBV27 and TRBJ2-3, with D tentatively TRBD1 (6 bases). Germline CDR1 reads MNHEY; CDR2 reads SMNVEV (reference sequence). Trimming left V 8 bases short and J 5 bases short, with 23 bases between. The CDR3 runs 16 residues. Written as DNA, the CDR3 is TGTGCCAGCGGAGCCAGGGGCGCAGGGACGGTAGATACGCAGTATTTT. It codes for CASGARGAGTVDTQYF.

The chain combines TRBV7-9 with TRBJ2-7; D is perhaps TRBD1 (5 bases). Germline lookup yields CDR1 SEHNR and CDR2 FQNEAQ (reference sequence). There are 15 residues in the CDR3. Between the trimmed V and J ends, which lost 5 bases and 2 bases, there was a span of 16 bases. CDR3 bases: TGTGCCAGCAGCCCGACGGACACTCTCCCCTACGAGCAGTACTTC. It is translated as CASSPTDTLPYEQYF. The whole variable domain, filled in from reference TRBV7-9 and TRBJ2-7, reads DTGVSQNPRHKITKRGQNVTFRCDPISEHNRLYWYRQTLGQGPEFLTYFQNEAQLEKSRLLSDRFSAERPKGSFSTLEIQRTEQGDSAMYLCASSPTDTLPYEQYFGPGTRLTVT.

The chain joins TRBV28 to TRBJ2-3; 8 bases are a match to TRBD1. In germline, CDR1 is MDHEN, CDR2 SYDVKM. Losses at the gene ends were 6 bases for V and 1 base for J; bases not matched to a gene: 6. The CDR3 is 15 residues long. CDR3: CASREQGVGTDTQYF. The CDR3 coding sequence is TGTGCCAGCAGGGAACAGGGGGTGGGCACAGATACGCAGTATTTT.

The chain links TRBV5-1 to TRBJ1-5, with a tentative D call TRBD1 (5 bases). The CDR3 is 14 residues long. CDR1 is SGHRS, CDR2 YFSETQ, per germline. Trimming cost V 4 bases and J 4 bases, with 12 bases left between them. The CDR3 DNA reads TGCGCCAGCAGCGACGGGGACTTAAATCAGCCCCAGCATTTT. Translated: CASSDGDLNQPQHF.

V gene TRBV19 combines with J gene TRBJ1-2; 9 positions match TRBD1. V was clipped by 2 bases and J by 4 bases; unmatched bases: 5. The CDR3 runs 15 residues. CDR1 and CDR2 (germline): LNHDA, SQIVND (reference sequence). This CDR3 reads CASSILGGQGYGYTF. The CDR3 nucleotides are TGTGCCAGTAGTATATTGGGGGGACAGGGCTATGGCTACACCTTC.

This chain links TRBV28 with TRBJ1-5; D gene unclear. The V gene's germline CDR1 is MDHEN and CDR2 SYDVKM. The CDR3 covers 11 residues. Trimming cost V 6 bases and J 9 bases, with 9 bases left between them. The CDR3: CASSLPGPQHF. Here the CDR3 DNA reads TGTGCCAGCAGCCTCCCGGGGCCCCAGCATTTT.

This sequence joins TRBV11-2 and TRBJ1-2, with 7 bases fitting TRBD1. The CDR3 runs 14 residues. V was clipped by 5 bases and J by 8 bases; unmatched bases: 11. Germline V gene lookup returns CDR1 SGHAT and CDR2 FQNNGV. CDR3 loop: CASSATGARLGYTF. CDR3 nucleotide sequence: TGTGCCAGCAGCGCAACAGGGGCCCGCCTAGGCTACACCTTC. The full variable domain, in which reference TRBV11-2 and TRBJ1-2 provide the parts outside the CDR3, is EAGVAQSPRYKIIEKRQSVAFWCNPISGHATLYWYQQILGQGPKLLIQFQNNGVVDDSQLPKDRFSAERLKGVDSTLKIQPAKLEDSAVYLCASSATGARLGYTFGSGTRLTVV.

The CDR3 bases are TGCGCCAGCAGCGGGACAGGGGTCGGTGAAAAACTGTTTTTT. Its translation is CASSGTGVGEKLFF. The gene calls are TRBV5-1 and TRBJ1-4; TRBD1 aligns across 10 bases. The germline V gene encodes CDR1 SGHRS and CDR2 YFSETQ. This CDR3 comprises 14 residues. The junction had 4 bases not matched to a gene; V was cut back by 4 bases and J by 7 bases.

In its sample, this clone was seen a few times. CDR3 coding DNA: TGTGCCAGCACCCTAGACGCAGGGGGCACTGAAGCTTTCTTT. It specifies CASTLDAGGTEAFF. The chain employs TRBV9 and TRBJ1-1; 7 positions match TRBD1. CDR3 size: 14 residues. Germline V gene data show CDR1 as SGDLS and CDR2 as YYNGEE. J was trimmed by 4 bases and V by 6 bases; bases with no gene match: 9.

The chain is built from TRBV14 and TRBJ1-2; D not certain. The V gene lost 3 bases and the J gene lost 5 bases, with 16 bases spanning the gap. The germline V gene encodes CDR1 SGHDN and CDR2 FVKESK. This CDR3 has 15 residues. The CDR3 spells CASSHTPQPTYGYTF. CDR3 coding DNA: TGTGCCAGCAGCCATACTCCACAGCCCACGTATGGCTACACCTTC.

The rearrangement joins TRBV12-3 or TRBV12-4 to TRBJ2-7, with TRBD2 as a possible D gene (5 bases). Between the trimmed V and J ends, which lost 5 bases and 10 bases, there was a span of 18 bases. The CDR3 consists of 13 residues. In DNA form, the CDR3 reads TGTGCCAGCAGTGGAGACTACCCACCGGCCCAGTACTTC. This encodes CASSGDYPPAQYF.

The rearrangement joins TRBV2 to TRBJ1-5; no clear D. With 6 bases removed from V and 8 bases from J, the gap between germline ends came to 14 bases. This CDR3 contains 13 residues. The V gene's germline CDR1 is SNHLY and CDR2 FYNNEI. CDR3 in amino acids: CASRPTQIEPQHF. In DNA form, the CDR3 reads TGTGCCAGCAGGCCGACTCAGATTGAGCCCCAGCATTTT.

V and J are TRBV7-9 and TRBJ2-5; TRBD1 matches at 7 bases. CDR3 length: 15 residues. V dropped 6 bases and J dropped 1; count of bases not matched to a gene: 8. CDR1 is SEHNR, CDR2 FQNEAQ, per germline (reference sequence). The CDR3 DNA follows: TGTGCCAGCAGGGCCAGGACAGGTTCCCAAGAGACCCAGTACTTC. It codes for CASRARTGSQETQYF.

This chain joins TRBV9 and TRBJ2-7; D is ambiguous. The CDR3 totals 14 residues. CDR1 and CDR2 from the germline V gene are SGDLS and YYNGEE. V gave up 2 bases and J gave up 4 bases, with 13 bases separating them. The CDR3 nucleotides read TGTGCCAGCAGCGTTTCTGCGAACGAGTACGAGCAGTACTTC. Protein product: CASSVSANEYEQYF.